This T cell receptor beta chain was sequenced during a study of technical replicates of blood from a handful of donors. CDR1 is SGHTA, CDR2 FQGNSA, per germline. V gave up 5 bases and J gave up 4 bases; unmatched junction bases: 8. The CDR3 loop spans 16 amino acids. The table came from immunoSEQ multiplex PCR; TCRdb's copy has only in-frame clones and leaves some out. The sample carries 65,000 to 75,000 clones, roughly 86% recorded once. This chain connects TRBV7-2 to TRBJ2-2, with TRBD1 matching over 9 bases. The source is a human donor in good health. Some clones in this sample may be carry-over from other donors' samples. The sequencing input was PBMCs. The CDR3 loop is CASSRGQGYGTGELFF. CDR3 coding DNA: TGTGCCAGCAGCCGCGGACAGGGGTATGGCACCGGGGAGCTGTTTTTT.